The present entry profiles one T cell receptor (beta chain) with its context. Its antigen remains unknown. This record comes from a study of T cells expressing NK-cell markers. Study information: Seven of the eight sequenced donors were classified as HCMV-seropositive, and one was classified as seronegative. Study findings and constraints: About six donors showed dominant NKG2C+ clonotypes comprising about 1.0-7.0% of their CD8+ T cells.

Template switching by 5'RACE with UMIs generated the TCR beta cDNA. TCRdb re-called the 5' RACE reads; every CDR3 protein appears as one record, without DNA. Recorded here are some 300,000 distinct CDR3 sequences; the top ten clones represent about 0.39%. The origin of this receptor is a man between 18 and 35 years old in good health. The sequenced material came from blood T cells: a sorted CD56 or NKG2C T cell subset, CD4+ or CD8+ T cells, or bulk PBMC T cells (not recorded which).

CDR3 loop: CASSRNRYRDEQFF. The gene calls are TRBV7-9 and TRBJ2-1; lacking DNA, the TRBD1 call made by TCRdb goes unchecked. There are 14 residues in the CDR3. CDR1 and CDR2 (germline): SEHNR, FQNEAQ (reference sequence).